This entry lists 9 T cell receptor beta chains sequenced from one sample in a study of T cell changes during pregnancy in multiple sclerosis. The table came from immunoSEQ multiplex PCR; TCRdb's copy has only in-frame clones and leaves some out. The sample carries nearly 80,000 clones, approximately 94% recorded once. The input for sequencing was CD4+ T cells from peripheral blood mononuclear cells, taken before pregnancy. These receptors were collected from a female donor with multiple sclerosis, enrolled in a pregnancy study.

The chain uses TRBV27 and TRBJ1-1, with TRBD1 matching 11 bases. This CDR3 comprises 19 residues. CDR1 is MNHEY, CDR2 SMNVEV, per germline (reference sequence). V lost 5 bases to trimming and J lost 5 bases; unmatched junction nucleotides: 19. CDR3 sequence reads: CASSPRDRGFVGVGTEAFF. The CDR3 DNA reads TGTGCCAGCAGTCCCCGGGACAGGGGGTTTGTGGGGGTCGGGACTGAAGCTTTCTTT.

The genes are TRBV7-2 and TRBJ2-7, with 9 bases identical to TRBD1. After removal of 5 bases from V and 6 bases from J, the junction contained 11 bases not matched to a gene. Germline V gene sequence: CDR1 SGHTA, CDR2 FQGNSA. The CDR3 consists of 15 residues. DNA of the CDR3: TGTGCCAGCAGCCCAGGACAGGGGATTTACTCCGAGCAGTACTTC. As protein: CASSPGQGIYSEQYF.

This rearrangement joins TRBV11-3 to TRBJ2-1; TRBD1 aligns across 7 bases. The CDR3 is 14 residues long. The V gene's germline CDR1 is SGHNT and CDR2 YENEEA. The V and J ends lost 5 bases and 2 bases, in that order; junction bases with no gene match: 3. In DNA, the CDR3 is TGTGCCAGCAGCCCGCAGGGGGCCTACAATGAGCAGTTCTTC. It translates to CASSPQGAYNEQFF.

The table lists this clone with a count of one. The CDR3 reads CSVPGTANTGELFF. The CDR3 nucleotides are TGCAGCGTGCCCGGGACAGCGAACACCGGGGAGCTGTTTTTT. The rearrangement joins TRBV29-1 to TRBJ2-2; 7 bases align to TRBD1. Germline loops: CDR1 SQVTM, CDR2 ANQGSEA. The CDR3 spans 14 residues. V lost 6 bases and J lost 0; bases outside the gene matches: 4.

The J gene is TRBJ1-3, the V gene TRBV30; 8 positions agree with TRBD1. CDR1 and CDR2 from the germline V gene are GTSNPN and SVGIG (reference sequence). The junction had 6 bases not matched to a gene; V was cut back by 1 base and J by 4 bases. The CDR3 runs to 15 residues. CDR3 loop: CAWSASGGAGNTIYF. CDR3 in DNA: TGTGCCTGGAGTGCGTCAGGGGGCGCGGGAAACACCATATATTTT. Based on the CDR3 plus reference TRBV30 and TRBJ1-3, the full variable domain is SQTIHQWPATLVQPVGSPLSLECTVEGTSNPNLYWYRQAAGRGLQLLFYSVGIGQISSEVPQNLSASRPQDRQFILSSKKLLLSDSGFYLCAWSASGGAGNTIYFGEGSWLTVV.

The rearrangement links TRBV18 to TRBJ1-1; no clear D gene. Deletions cut 5 bases from V and 2 bases from J, with 12 bases between. The length of the CDR3 is 14 residues. In germline, CDR1 is KGHSH, CDR2 LQKENI. The CDR3 bases are TGTGCCAGCTCATCGACACCGTCAAACACTGAAGCTTTCTTT. Translating gives CASSSTPSNTEAFF. Full variable domain (rest looked up from reference TRBV18 and TRBJ1-1): NAGVMQNPRHLVRRRGQEARLRCSPMKGHSHVYWYRQLPEEGLKFMVYLQKENIIDESGMPKERFSAEFPKEGPSILRIQQVVRGDSAAYFCASSSTPSNTEAFFGQGTRLTVV.

The chain recombines TRBV30 with TRBJ2-5, with 7 bases that match TRBD1. This CDR3 spans 13 amino acids. The germline CDR1 and CDR2 sequences are GTSNPN and SVGIG (reference sequence). V was pared by 3 bases and J by 2 bases, with 3 bases of the junction left unmatched. The CDR3 nucleotides read TGTGCCTGGAGGAAGGGGGCACAAGAGACCCAGTACTTC. It encodes CAWRKGAQETQYF.

The chain has TRBV7-6 and TRBJ2-5, with 7 bases fitting TRBD1. CDR1 SGHVS and CDR2 FNYEAQ come from the germline V gene. The CDR3 runs to 15 residues. The J segment lost 5 bases and the V segment lost 4 bases, leaving 10 bases of the junction unmatched. CDR3 sequence reads: CASSSSDRVGETQYF. The CDR3 DNA sequence: TGTGCCAGCAGCTCCTCTGACAGGGTCGGGGAGACCCAGTACTTC.

This chain links TRBV5-1 with TRBJ1-1; the D gene is possibly TRBD1 (5 bases). CDR1 and CDR2 (germline): SGHRS, YFSETQ. The germline V and J ends were trimmed by 1 base and 1 base, with 11 bases remaining between them. The CDR3 is made up of 15 amino acids. This chain's CDR3 is CASSLSTGQNTEAFF. CDR3 in DNA: TGCGCCAGCAGCTTGTCTACAGGACAGAACACTGAAGCTTTCTTT.